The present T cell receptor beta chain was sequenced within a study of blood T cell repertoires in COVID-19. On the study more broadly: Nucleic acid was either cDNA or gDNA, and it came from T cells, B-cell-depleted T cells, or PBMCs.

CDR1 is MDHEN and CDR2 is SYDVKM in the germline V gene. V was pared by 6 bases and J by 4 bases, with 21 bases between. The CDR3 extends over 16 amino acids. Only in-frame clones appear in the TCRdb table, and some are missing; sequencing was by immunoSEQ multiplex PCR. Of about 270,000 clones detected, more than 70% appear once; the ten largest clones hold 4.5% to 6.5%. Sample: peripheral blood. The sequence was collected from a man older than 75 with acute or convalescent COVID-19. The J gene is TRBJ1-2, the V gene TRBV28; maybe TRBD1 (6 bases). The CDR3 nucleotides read TGTGCCAGCAGCACACCGCGGGGGGCTGGACCCTATGGCTACACCTTC. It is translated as CASSTPRGAGPYGYTF.